A single sample is the source of the 8 T cell receptor beta chains below, sequenced in a study of T cell responses to AZD1222 COVID-19 vaccine. Measured with immunoSEQ multiplex PCR; TCRdb has only the in-frame clones, and not every one. Of about 67,000 clones in the sample, 83% were seen once. Sequences were derived from peripheral blood, sampled 28 days after the second AZD1222 dose. These receptors came from an adult who received the AZD1222 COVID-19 vaccine.

The chain employs TRBV4-3 and TRBJ2-5, with 11 bases lining up with TRBD1. The CDR3 is made up of 15 amino acids. CDR1 is LGHNA and CDR2 is YSLEER in the germline V gene. After removal of 2 bases from V and 10 bases from J, the junction contained 9 bases not matched to a gene. The DNA for the CDR3 is TGCGCCAGCAGCCAAAATCTTTGGGACAGGGGGTTCCAGTACTTC. The encoded protein is CASSQNLWDRGFQYF.

This clone was detected only a few times. This rearrangement joins TRBV2 to TRBJ1-5; D is unclear. CDR3 length: 14 amino acids. CDR1 is SNHLY and CDR2 is FYNNEI in the germline V gene. The V and J ends lost 5 bases and 0 bases respectively, with 8 bases between them. Here the CDR3 DNA reads TGTGCCAGCAGTAGGGAGTATAGCAATCAGCCCCAGCATTTT. Its protein is CASSREYSNQPQHF.

The CDR3 loop reads CASSLEGTSGAYNEQFF. CDR3 DNA sequence: TGCGCCAGCAGCTTGGAGGGGACTAGCGGGGCCTACAATGAGCAGTTCTTC. This chain joins TRBV5-1 and TRBJ2-1; 13 nucleotides align to TRBD2. The CDR3 loop spans 17 amino acids. Germline-derived CDR1 and CDR2 are SGHRS and YFSETQ. V was clipped by 0 bases and J by 2 bases; unmatched bases: 2.

This chain uses TRBV27 with TRBJ1-1; the D gene is possibly TRBD1 (5 bases). Trimming cost V 6 bases and J 8 bases, with 19 bases left between them. Germline V gene sequence: CDR1 MNHEY, CDR2 SMNVEV (reference sequence). The CDR3 contains 14 residues. The CDR3 sequence is CASSLSTAFREAFF. The CDR3 DNA follows: TGTGCCAGCAGCCTATCGACAGCTTTTCGAGAAGCTTTCTTT.

The gene calls are TRBV29-1 and TRBJ2-7; no clear D. V shed 7 bases and J shed 0 bases, with 16 bases lying between them. The CDR3 is made up of 14 amino acids. Per germline, CDR1 SQVTM and CDR2 ANQGSEA. The CDR3 here is CSATLTVTSYEQYF. CDR3 nucleotides: TGCAGCGCTACCCTAACAGTTACCTCCTACGAGCAGTACTTC.

This chain uses TRBV29-1 with TRBJ1-1; no firm D call. The CDR3 runs 12 residues. With 5 bases removed from V and 3 bases from J, the gap between germline ends came to 10 bases. Germline V lookup: CDR1 SQVTM, CDR2 ANQGSEA. The CDR3 loop is CSVRGYYTEAFF. The CDR3 bases are TGCAGCGTTCGCGGGTATTACACTGAAGCTTTCTTT.

The chain is built from TRBV6-1 and TRBJ2-1; a weak D match, TRBD2 (5 bases). Germline lookup yields CDR1 MNHNS and CDR2 SASEGT. The CDR3 consists of 13 residues. The ends were cut back, 1 base at V and 8 bases at J, with 9 bases in the middle. This chain's CDR3 is CASSEGPGYEQFF. The CDR3 region has the DNA TGTGCCAGCAGTGAAGGGCCGGGGTATGAGCAGTTCTTC.

This sequence joins TRBV7-9 and TRBJ2-5; D is unclear. CDR3 length: 14 residues. CDR1 is SEHNR and CDR2 is FQNEAQ in the germline V gene (reference sequence). Trimming pared 5 bases from V and 0 bases from J, leaving 10 bases between. CDR3 loop: CASSPLSYQETQYF. The CDR3 region has the DNA TGTGCCAGCAGCCCTTTGAGCTACCAAGAGACCCAGTACTTC.